The 16 T cell receptor beta chains below were found in one sample sequenced in a study of technical replicates of blood from a few donors. Libraries were prepared by immunoSEQ multiplex PCR; TCRdb keeps only in-frame clonotypes and omits some of them. The sample lists more than 55,000 clones, approximately 90% occurring once. Sequenced sample: PBMCs. The receptors come from a human donor in good health. Some clones in this sample may be carry-over from other donors' samples.

This rearrangement joins TRBV5-1 to TRBJ2-7; 10 nucleotides agree with TRBD2. The CDR3 is made up of 15 amino acids. Germline values: CDR1 SGHRS, CDR2 YFSETQ. V trimming: 4 bases; J trimming: 7 bases; junction bases outside the gene matches: 11. The CDR3 protein is CASSPRTSGEIEQYF. Here the CDR3 DNA reads TGCGCCAGCAGCCCCCGTACTAGCGGGGAGATTGAGCAGTACTTC.

This clone was found once. The V call is TRBV27, the J call TRBJ2-1; 7 positions agree with TRBD2. The germline gives CDR1 MNHEY, CDR2 SMNVEV (reference sequence). The CDR3 is 14 amino acids. The trim removed 6 bases at V and 6 bases at J, leaving 8 bases unmatched. The CDR3 bases are TGTGCCAGCAGCTGGGGGGGTGTTATCAATGAGCAGTTCTTC. Translation gives CASSWGGVINEQFF.

The chain joins TRBV27 to TRBJ2-3; D remains ambiguous. Per the germline V gene, CDR1 is MNHEY and CDR2 is SMNVEV (reference sequence). V shed 4 bases and J shed 2 bases, with 16 bases lying between them. The CDR3 runs to 16 residues. For the CDR3, the DNA is TGTGCCAGCAGTTCGCTTGGGTTAACAGTCACAGATACGCAGTATTTT. Translation: CASSSLGLTVTDTQYF.

The chain recombines TRBV5-4 with TRBJ1-1; 7 bases are shared with TRBD1. The J segment lost 1 base and the V segment lost 4 bases, leaving 4 bases of the junction unmatched. Germline CDR1 reads SGHNT; CDR2 reads YYREEE (reference sequence). The CDR3 contains 14 residues. This CDR3 reads CASSPRQGNTEAFF. The CDR3 nucleotides read TGTGCCAGCAGCCCGCGACAGGGGAACACTGAAGCTTTCTTT.

The chain uses TRBV11-1 and TRBJ2-1, with 12 bases lining up with TRBD2. Germline-derived CDR1 and CDR2 are SGHAT and FQDESV (reference sequence). After removal of 3 bases from V and 7 bases from J, the junction contained 4 bases not matched to a gene. The CDR3 sequence is 15 residues long. The CDR3 coding sequence is TGTGCCAGCAGCTTCTCCGGGACTAGCGGGAATGAGCAGTTCTTC. It is translated as CASSFSGTSGNEQFF.

This sequence joins TRBV7-2 and TRBJ1-3; the D gene is possibly TRBD1 (5 bases). Germline loops: CDR1 SGHTA, CDR2 FQGNSA. Trimming took 3 bases from V and 4 from J, leaving 10 bases between them. The CDR3 is 14 residues long. CDR3: CASSLRGSGNTIYF. CDR3 nucleotides: TGTGCCAGCAGCTTGCGGGGCTCGGGAAACACCATATATTTT.

The chain combines TRBV7-2 with TRBJ1-5, with 7 bases that match TRBD1. Germline V gives CDR1 SGHTA, CDR2 FQGNSA. The ends lost 5 bases at V and 2 bases at J; junction bases unmatched: 9. The CDR3 contains 16 residues. The CDR3 region has the DNA TGTGCCAGCAGCGCTAACAGGGGTACGGGCAATCAGCCCCAGCATTTT. This translates into CASSANRGTGNQPQHF. The full variable domain, its missing parts supplied by reference TRBV7-2 and TRBJ1-5, is GAGVSQSPSNKVTEKGKDVELRCDPISGHTALYWYRQSLGQGLEFLIYFQGNSAPDKSGLPSDRFSAERTGGSVSTLTIQRTQQEDSAVYLCASSANRGTGNQPQHFGDGTRLSIL.

The DNA of the CDR3 is TGTGCCAGCAGCCACAGGGATCAGCCCCAGCATTTT. The encoded protein is CASSHRDQPQHF. The chain couples TRBV6-5 to TRBJ1-5; tentatively, D is TRBD1 (6 bases). Germline CDR1 is MNHEY and CDR2 is SVGAGI. The CDR3 is 12 amino acids. V lost 6 bases to trimming and J lost 5 bases, with 8 bases between them.

This clone was recorded only once. The J gene is TRBJ1-1, the V gene TRBV7-3; D may be TRBD1 (5 bases). With 5 bases removed from V and 3 bases from J, the gap between germline ends came to 10 bases. Germline values: CDR1 SGHTA, CDR2 FQGTGA. The CDR3 has 13 residues. The chain's CDR3 is CASSQGGDTEAFF. Written as DNA, the CDR3 is TGTGCCAGCAGCCAGGGAGGGGACACTGAAGCTTTCTTT.

The count of this clone is one. This chain uses TRBV10-3 with TRBJ2-7; no reliable D call. Germline-derived CDR1 and CDR2 are ENHRY and SYGVKD. V was cut by 6 bases and J by 4 bases, with 10 bases left in between. This CDR3 is 12 amino acids long. Written as DNA, the CDR3 is TGTGCCATCAGCGTGACTCCATACGAGCAGTACTTC. Encoded protein: CAISVTPYEQYF.

This chain joins TRBV27 and TRBJ1-1; 7 bases are a match to TRBD1. The V gene's germline CDR1 is MNHEY and CDR2 SMNVEV (reference sequence). Trimming took 3 bases from V and 5 from J; bases not matched to a gene: 12. CDR3 length equals 16 residues. CDR3 DNA sequence: TGTGCCAGCAGTTTGAAAGGGGGCGGGCACGGGACTGAAGCTTTCTTT. Protein product: CASSLKGGGHGTEAFF.

The chain has TRBV27 and TRBJ1-1; D gene ambiguous. CDR3 length: 15 amino acids. V was clipped by 2 bases and J by 1 base, with 11 bases between them. The V gene's germline CDR1 is MNHEY and CDR2 SMNVEV (reference sequence). The CDR3 region is CASSLSWAANTEAFF. The CDR3 region has the DNA TGTGCCAGCAGTTTAAGTTGGGCAGCGAACACTGAAGCTTTCTTT.

V is TRBV6-5 and J is TRBJ2-3; no definite D call. This CDR3 has 13 residues. Germline CDR1 MNHEY, CDR2 SVGAGI. V gave up 8 bases and J gave up 5 bases, with 14 bases separating them. The DNA for the CDR3 is TGTGCCAGCTCAGGCAGCTCTGTAGATACGCAGTATTTT. This sequence encodes CASSGSSVDTQYF.

The rearrangement joins TRBV7-2 to TRBJ2-7; TRBD2 aligns across 13 bases. The V and J ends lost 3 bases and 0 bases, in that order; junction bases with no gene match: 5. This CDR3 contains 17 residues. Germline V lookup: CDR1 SGHTA, CDR2 FQGNSA. The CDR3 bases are TGTGCCAGCAGCTTCCAGGGACTAGCGGGGTCCTCCTACGAGCAGTACTTC. Translation: CASSFQGLAGSSYEQYF.

The gene calls are TRBV30 and TRBJ2-2, with a weak D call TRBD1 (6 bases). This CDR3 spans 17 amino acids. Germline V gene lookup returns CDR1 GTSNPN and CDR2 SVGIG (reference sequence). V lost 4 bases and J 8 bases, leaving 26 bases between the germline ends. The CDR3 DNA is TGTGCCTGGACGAGGGGGTGGTCAGCGGCGGGCTTAGGGGAGCTGTTTTTT. Protein product: CAWTRGWSAAGLGELFF. Full variable domain (rest looked up from reference TRBV30 and TRBJ2-2): SQTIHQWPATLVQPVGSPLSLECTVEGTSNPNLYWYRQAAGRGLQLLFYSVGIGQISSEVPQNLSASRPQDRQFILSSKKLLLSDSGFYLCAWTRGWSAAGLGELFFGEGSRLTVL.

The chain joins TRBV4-1 to TRBJ2-2; no firm D call. V was cut by 0 bases and J by 3 bases, with 11 bases left in between. Germline CDR1 MGHRA, CDR2 YSYEKL. The CDR3 runs 16 residues. For the CDR3, the DNA is TGCGCCAGCAGCCAAGATCTGCGCATCTACACCGGGGAGCTGTTTTTT. Translating it yields CASSQDLRIYTGELFF.